This TCR beta chain is drawn from a study of blood T cell repertoires in COVID-19. Germline V gene sequence: CDR1 SNHLY, CDR2 FYNNEI. V was pared by 6 bases and J by 2 bases, with 4 bases of the junction left unmatched. The CDR3 is made up of 15 amino acids. Only in-frame clones appear in the TCRdb table, and some are missing; sequencing was by immunoSEQ multiplex PCR. The top ten hold more than 1.5% of the sample, which has around 140,000 clones, around 88% seen once. This rearrangement joins TRBV2 to TRBJ2-1; TRBD1 matches at 10 bases. Sequencing was performed on peripheral blood. The sequence came from a woman aged 55-69 years with acute or convalescent COVID-19. The DNA for the CDR3 is TGTGCCAGCAGGTCAGGACAGGGGGCCTACAATGAGCAGTTCTTC. Translated, it gives CASRSGQGAYNEQFF.